Listed here are 11 T cell receptor beta chains from one sample, sequenced in a study of breast tumors, draining lymph nodes, adjacent tissues. Samples came from axillary lymph nodes draining the breast cancer. MiXCR, run by TCRdb on the multiplex PCR reads, gives a single entry per CDR3 protein. The sample carries roughly 130,000 distinct CDR3 sequences, over 25% recorded once. Specimen: axillary lymph node tissue. These receptors were taken from a female donor with breast cancer. Some clones in this sample may be carry-over from other donors' samples.

J is TRBJ2-2 and V is TRBV6-4; D may be TRBD1 (5 bases). The ends were cut back, 6 bases at V and 9 bases at J, with 14 bases in the middle. CDR1 is MRHNA, CDR2 SNTAGT, per germline. The CDR3 sequence is 13 residues long. The CDR3: CASRRQSLRELFF. The CDR3 DNA reads as TGTGCCAGCAGGAGACAGTCTCTAAGGGAGCTGTTTTTT.

As concerns this clonotype: This may be a read error, as it is one base from a much larger clone. CDR3 coding DNA: TGTGCCAGCAGGTGCGGGACGAACACCGGGGAGCTGTTTTTT. This codes for CASRCGTNTGELFF. The chain couples TRBV12-3 or TRBV12-4 to TRBJ2-2; possibly TRBD2 for D (6 bases). There are 14 residues in the CDR3. V lost 6 bases, J lost 0 bases, and 8 bases lay in between.

This clonotype was recorded at least ten times. The chain links TRBV6-6 to TRBJ1-2; no clear D. The CDR3 runs 12 residues. CDR1 and CDR2 (germline): MNHNY, SVGAGI (reference sequence). Trimming cost V 4 bases and J 13 bases, with 16 bases left between them. CDR3 loop: CASSSFQSVSTF. In DNA, the CDR3 is TGTGCCAGCAGTTCCTTCCAGAGTGTTTCCACCTTC.

This clonotype was recorded only once. The chain recombines TRBV2 with TRBJ2-5; a possible D gene is TRBD2 (5 bases). The V end was cut by 4 bases, the J end by 3 bases, with 15 bases between. Germline V lookup: CDR1 SNHLY, CDR2 FYNNEI. The CDR3 loop spans 15 amino acids. The CDR3 spells CASSVSRGQEETQYF. The CDR3 DNA follows: TGTGCCAGCAGTGTGAGTCGGGGTCAAGAAGAGACCCAGTACTTC. Combining the CDR3 with reference TRBV2 and TRBJ2-5 gives the whole variable domain EPEVTQTPSHQVTQMGQEVILRCVPISNHLYFYWYRQILGQKVEFLVSFYNNEISEKSEIFDDQFSVERPDGSNFTLKIRSTKLEDSAMYFCASSVSRGQEETQYFGPGTRLLVL.

This clonotype was found many times. The chain is built from TRBV12-3 or TRBV12-4 and TRBJ2-5; D might be TRBD1 (6 bases). The CDR3 consists of 14 residues. V was shortened by 5 bases and J by 1 base, with 11 bases between the two germline ends. This CDR3 is CASSKWTVQETQYF. CDR3 DNA: TGTGCCAGCAGTAAATGGACAGTCCAAGAGACCCAGTACTTC.

This clonotype appeared a few times. DNA for the CDR3: TGTGCCAGCAGTCACTATCGGACAGACAGCAATCAGCCCCAGCATTTT. This gives the protein CASSHYRTDSNQPQHF. The chain carries TRBV6-6 and TRBJ1-5; D is perhaps TRBD1 (6 bases). With 5 bases removed from V and 1 base from J, the gap between germline ends came to 15 bases. The CDR3 is 16 amino acids. Germline-derived CDR1 and CDR2 are MNHNY and SVGAGI (reference sequence).

This clonotype appeared many times. The chain is built from TRBV6-6 and TRBJ1-2; unclear D gene. CDR1 is MNHNY and CDR2 is SVGAGI in the germline V gene (reference sequence). This CDR3 has 15 residues. V was pared by 0 bases and J by 7 bases, with 15 bases between. The CDR3 DNA is TGTGCCAGCAGTTACTCGAGGGAGGTCCCCGGTGGCTACACCTTC. As protein: CASSYSREVPGGYTF.

The table lists this clonotype with many counts. The CDR3 DNA is TGTGCCAGCAGCTTAGTCAGACAGGGCCAAGAGACCCAGTACTTC. Its protein product is CASSLVRQGQETQYF. V and J are TRBV11-2 and TRBJ2-5; 7 nucleotides agree with TRBD1. The CDR3 has 15 residues. V was clipped by 1 base and J by 1 base; unmatched bases: 3. The germline gives CDR1 SGHAT, CDR2 FQNNGV.

The DNA for the CDR3 is TGTGCCAGCAGCCGGGGAACAGGGACGGGCGAGCAGTACGTC. It codes for CASSRGTGTGEQYV. The chain uses TRBV9 and TRBJ2-7; maybe TRBD1 (6 bases). Germline V gene lookup returns CDR1 SGDLS and CDR2 YYNGEE. Trimming stripped 4 bases from V and 6 bases from J, with 17 bases between. This CDR3 comprises 14 residues.

This clonotype was detected many times. CDR3 residues: CATSRPLQGMAFF. CDR3 DNA sequence: TGTGCCACCAGCAGACCACTTCAGGGGATGGCTTTCTTT. The rearrangement links TRBV15 to TRBJ1-1; a weak D match, TRBD1 (6 bases). CDR3 length: 13 amino acids. Per the germline V gene, CDR1 is LNHNV and CDR2 is YYDKDF (reference sequence). V was pared by 2 bases and J by 11 bases, with 15 bases between.

The chain has TRBV7-9 and TRBJ1-6, with 11 bases aligning to TRBD1. The CDR3 loop spans 14 amino acids. V shed 5 bases, J shed 8 bases, and the junction held 2 bases outside the gene matches. In germline, CDR1 is SEHNR, CDR2 FQNEAQ (reference sequence). CDR3 amino acids: CASSQDRGHSPLHF. DNA of the CDR3: TGTGCCAGCAGCCAGGACAGGGGGCATTCACCCCTCCACTTT.